A selection of T cell receptor beta chains follows, all from one sample in a study of T cell responses to AZD1222 COVID-19 vaccine. Assay: immunoSEQ multiplex PCR; the TCRdb copy retains only in-frame clones and omits some. The table records about 120,000 clones, about 90% of them present only once. Material: peripheral blood, obtained 28 days after the second AZD1222 dose. These receptors were obtained from an adult who received the AZD1222 COVID-19 vaccine. The CDR3 runs from the conserved cysteine through the conserved F or W. The order of the fields is V gene, D gene, J gene, clone size, CDR3 protein, CDR3 DNA. D genes are given only for firm matches. Clone size is not always given. Where it is, it says once, few, many or a class for expanded clones.

V: TRBV6-6; D: TRBD1; J: TRBJ1-4; size: NA; CDR3: CASSLTGLPNEKLFF; DNA: TGTGCCAGCAGTTTGACAGGGCTACCTAATGAAAAACTGTTTTTT
V: TRBV5-4; D: NA; J: TRBJ1-5; size: NA; CDR3: CAGSPDGNQPQHF; DNA: TGTGCCGGCAGCCCCGACGGGAATCAGCCCCAGCATTTT
V: TRBV12-3/TRBV12-4; D: TRBD1; J: TRBJ2-5; size: NA; CDR3: CASNPDRGETQYF; DNA: TGTGCCAGCAATCCAGACAGGGGAGAGACCCAGTACTTC
V: TRBV19; D: NA; J: TRBJ1-2; size: NA; CDR3: CASSPHLAPRGYTF; DNA: TGTGCCAGTAGCCCCCATCTGGCTCCCCGGGGCTACACCTTC
V: TRBV7-8; D: NA; J: TRBJ2-1; size: NA; CDR3: CASSLGGRGVDEQFF; DNA: TGTGCCAGCAGCTTAGGGGGCAGGGGAGTGGATGAGCAGTTCTTC
V: TRBV19; D: TRBD2; J: TRBJ2-1; size: NA; CDR3: CASRGRDWRNEQFF; DNA: TGTGCCAGTAGGGGGAGGGATTGGAGGAATGAGCAGTTCTTC
V: TRBV7-3; D: NA; J: TRBJ2-1; size: NA; CDR3: CASSGRGNEQFF; DNA: TGTGCCAGCAGCGGCCGTGGCAATGAGCAGTTCTTC
V: TRBV12-3/TRBV12-4; D: NA; J: TRBJ2-7; size: NA; CDR3: CASSRGFENEQYF; DNA: TGTGCCAGCAGTCGGGGGTTCGAGAACGAGCAGTACTTC
V: TRBV7-2; D: NA; J: TRBJ2-1; size: NA; CDR3: CASSRYNEQFF; DNA: TGTGCCAGCAGCAGATACAATGAGCAGTTCTTC
V: TRBV4-2; D: NA; J: TRBJ1-2; size: NA; CDR3: CASSHGRHYGYTF; DNA: TGTGCCAGCAGCCACGGCAGACACTATGGCTACACCTTC
V: TRBV3-1/TRBV3-2; D: NA; J: TRBJ1-2; size: few; CDR3: CASSQRAVNYGYTF; DNA: TGTGCCAGCAGCCAAAGAGCGGTCAACTATGGCTACACCTTC
V: TRBV18; D: NA; J: TRBJ1-4; size: NA; CDR3: CASSLGALTGEKLFF; DNA: TGTGCCAGCTCACTCGGGGCCCTAACCGGTGAAAAACTGTTTTTT
V: TRBV7-6; D: TRBD2; J: TRBJ2-2; size: NA; CDR3: CASSRGVVNTGELFF; DNA: TGTGCCAGCAGCCGGGGGGTAGTTAACACCGGGGAGCTGTTTTTT
V: TRBV7-9; D: TRBD1; J: TRBJ1-2; size: NA; CDR3: CASSSRSDRARPYGYTF; DNA: TGTGCCAGCAGCTCTCGCTCGGACAGGGCTCGACCCTATGGCTACACCTTC
V: TRBV6-6; D: NA; J: TRBJ1-5; size: NA; CDR3: CASSDRSNQPQHF; DNA: TGTGCCAGCAGTGACAGAAGCAATCAGCCCCAGCATTTT
V: TRBV5-6; D: NA; J: TRBJ2-5; size: NA; CDR3: CASSFGSSGTQYF; DNA: TGTGCCAGCAGCTTCGGGAGTTCGGGGACCCAGTACTTC
V: TRBV19; D: NA; J: TRBJ1-6; size: NA; CDR3: CASSIAGVRNSPLHF; DNA: TGTGCCAGTAGTATAGCTGGGGTTCGGAATTCACCCCTCCACTTT
V: TRBV5-6; D: TRBD2; J: TRBJ2-1; size: NA; CDR3: CASSRGTSDNNEQFF; DNA: TGTGCCAGCAGCCGAGGGACTAGCGACAACAATGAGCAGTTCTTC
V: TRBV6-2/TRBV6-3; D: TRBD1; J: TRBJ1-2; size: NA; CDR3: CASSRDRAGYTF; DNA: TGTGCCAGCAGCCGAGACAGGGCGGGCTACACCTTC
V: TRBV7-2; D: NA; J: TRBJ1-2; size: once; CDR3: CASSLAGGALYGYTF; DNA: TGTGCCAGCAGCTTAGCGGGAGGGGCCCTCTATGGCTACACCTTC
V: TRBV6-5; D: TRBD2; J: TRBJ2-7; size: NA; CDR3: CASSYGRGVYEQYF; DNA: TGTGCCAGCAGTTACGGGCGGGGGGTATACGAGCAGTACTTC
V: TRBV7-9; D: TRBD1; J: TRBJ1-2; size: NA; CDR3: CASSLGPGGEHGYTF; DNA: TGTGCCAGCAGCTTAGGCCCAGGGGGCGAACATGGCTACACCTTC
V: TRBV7-2; D: NA; J: TRBJ2-7; size: NA; CDR3: CASSPDRVGSYEQYF; DNA: TGTGCCAGCAGCCCCGATCGGGTCGGCTCCTACGAGCAGTACTTC
V: TRBV5-8; D: NA; J: TRBJ1-5; size: NA; CDR3: CASSPGQPISNQPQHF; DNA: TGTGCCAGCAGCCCCGGACAGCCGATAAGCAATCAGCCCCAGCATTTT
V: TRBV7-9; D: TRBD2; J: TRBJ2-1; size: once; CDR3: CASSFGLAGGNEQFF; DNA: TGTGCCAGCAGCTTCGGACTAGCGGGGGGAAATGAGCAGTTCTTC
V: TRBV14; D: NA; J: TRBJ2-2; size: NA; CDR3: CASSRDLGGTGELFF; DNA: TGTGCCAGCAGCCGGGACCTGGGAGGCACCGGGGAGCTGTTTTTT
V: TRBV25-1; D: NA; J: TRBJ1-2; size: NA; CDR3: CASSDWATANYGYTF; DNA: TGTGCCAGCAGCGATTGGGCGACGGCGAACTATGGCTACACCTTC
V: TRBV6-5; D: NA; J: TRBJ1-3; size: NA; CDR3: CASSAESRSGNTIYF; DNA: TGTGCCAGCAGCGCAGAGAGCCGCTCTGGAAACACCATATATTTT
V: TRBV10-3; D: NA; J: TRBJ1-2; size: NA; CDR3: CAISESPGEYGYTF; DNA: TGTGCCATCAGTGAGTCGCCTGGAGAGTATGGCTACACCTTC
V: TRBV11-2; D: TRBD1; J: TRBJ1-2; size: NA; CDR3: CASSRDRDYGYTF; DNA: TGTGCCAGCAGCAGGGACAGGGACTATGGCTACACCTTC
V: TRBV5-5; D: NA; J: TRBJ1-1; size: NA; CDR3: CASTVRQGNSEAFF; DNA: TGTGCCAGCACCGTCCGGCAGGGTAACAGTGAAGCTTTCTTT
V: TRBV4-3; D: TRBD2; J: TRBJ2-3; size: once; CDR3: CASSQTAGEGDTQYF; DNA: TGCGCCAGCAGCCAAACAGCGGGGGAGGGAGATACGCAGTATTTT
V: TRBV7-6; D: TRBD1; J: TRBJ1-1; size: NA; CDR3: CASSPVQGAGNTEAFF; DNA: TGTGCCAGCAGCCCAGTCCAGGGGGCGGGGAACACTGAAGCTTTCTTT
V: TRBV11-2; D: NA; J: TRBJ1-6; size: once; CDR3: CASSLQARAGNSPLHF; DNA: TGTGCCAGCAGCTTACAAGCTCGGGCAGGGAATTCACCCCTCCACTTT
V: TRBV6-2/TRBV6-3; D: TRBD2; J: TRBJ2-1; size: NA; CDR3: CASSGTSGSRRNEQFF; DNA: TGTGCCAGCAGTGGGACTAGCGGCTCCCGACGGAATGAGCAGTTCTTC
V: TRBV30; D: TRBD1; J: TRBJ1-2; size: NA; CDR3: CAWQTGGSGYTF; DNA: TGTGCCTGGCAAACAGGGGGAAGTGGCTACACCTTC
V: TRBV9; D: NA; J: TRBJ1-1; size: NA; CDR3: CASSVDGGDSAEAFF; DNA: TGTGCCAGCAGCGTAGATGGGGGTGACAGCGCTGAAGCTTTCTTT
V: TRBV14; D: NA; J: TRBJ1-1; size: NA; CDR3: CASSQTANTEAFF; DNA: TGTGCCAGCAGCCAAACAGCGAACACTGAAGCTTTCTTT
V: TRBV3-1/TRBV3-2; D: TRBD2; J: TRBJ2-3; size: NA; CDR3: CASSPFGGASTDTQYF; DNA: TGTGCCAGCAGCCCCTTCGGGGGGGCCTCAACAGATACGCAGTATTTT
V: TRBV24-1; D: NA; J: TRBJ1-2; size: NA; CDR3: CATSDFPRKGGYTF; DNA: TGTGCCACCAGTGATTTCCCCCGAAAGGGTGGCTACACCTTC
V: TRBV19; D: TRBD1; J: TRBJ1-5; size: NA; CDR3: CASTMGTGGRSNQPQHF; DNA: TGTGCCAGTACCATGGGGACAGGGGGCAGGAGCAATCAGCCCCAGCATTTT
V: TRBV3-1/TRBV3-2; D: TRBD1; J: TRBJ2-2; size: NA; CDR3: CASSPKNRQGQGAGELFF; DNA: TGTGCCAGCAGCCCCAAGAACCGGCAGGGGCAGGGGGCCGGGGAGCTGTTTTTT
V: TRBV2; D: NA; J: TRBJ2-3; size: NA; CDR3: CASTRDSTTDTQYF; DNA: TGTGCCAGCACCCGGGACTCAACCACAGATACGCAGTATTTT
V: TRBV28; D: TRBD1; J: TRBJ2-5; size: few; CDR3: CASSLGQGLETQYF; DNA: TGTGCCAGCAGTCTGGGACAGGGTCTTGAGACCCAGTACTTC
V: TRBV5-1; D: TRBD2; J: TRBJ2-5; size: once; CDR3: CASSFMRGAQETQYF; DNA: TGCGCCAGCAGCTTCATGCGGGGGGCCCAAGAGACCCAGTACTTC
V: TRBV7-9; D: NA; J: TRBJ1-2; size: NA; CDR3: CASSPRARDYGYTF; DNA: TGTGCCAGCAGCCCCCGGGCAAGGGACTATGGCTACACCTTC
V: TRBV27; D: TRBD2; J: TRBJ2-7; size: NA; CDR3: CASSLFPSGGPGEQYF; DNA: TGTGCCAGCAGTTTATTTCCTAGCGGGGGGCCGGGGGAGCAGTACTTC
V: TRBV5-1; D: NA; J: TRBJ2-2; size: NA; CDR3: CASNRGSTGGELFF; DNA: TGCGCCAGCAATAGAGGTAGCACGGGCGGGGAGCTGTTTTTT
V: TRBV30; D: TRBD1; J: TRBJ1-5; size: NA; CDR3: CAWSYGTGWNQPQHF; DNA: TGTGCCTGGAGTTACGGGACAGGGTGGAATCAGCCCCAGCATTTT
V: TRBV30; D: NA; J: TRBJ2-7; size: NA; CDR3: CAWRSDGYEQYF; DNA: TGTGCCTGGAGATCAGACGGGTACGAGCAGTACTTC
V: TRBV2; D: NA; J: TRBJ1-2; size: once; CDR3: CASSEAQDYGYTF; DNA: TGTGCCAGCAGTGAAGCGCAGGACTATGGCTACACCTTC
V: TRBV5-6; D: TRBD2; J: TRBJ2-7; size: NA; CDR3: CASSLYSGGSYEQYF; DNA: TGTGCCAGCAGCTTATATAGCGGGGGGAGCTACGAGCAGTACTTC
V: TRBV5-6; D: TRBD1; J: TRBJ1-2; size: NA; CDR3: CASSLWDRGSYGYTF; DNA: TGTGCCAGCAGCTTGTGGGACAGGGGGTCCTATGGCTACACCTTC
V: TRBV7-8; D: TRBD1; J: TRBJ1-5; size: NA; CDR3: CASSRGQGQSPLPQHF; DNA: TGTGCCAGCAGCCGAGGACAGGGTCAAAGTCCACTGCCCCAGCATTTT
V: TRBV2; D: NA; J: TRBJ1-1; size: few; CDR3: CASSGVRGTEAFF; DNA: TGTGCCAGCAGTGGAGTTCGGGGCACTGAAGCTTTCTTT
V: TRBV3-1/TRBV3-2; D: NA; J: TRBJ1-6; size: NA; CDR3: CASSSAGVWGNSPLHF; DNA: TGTGCCAGCAGCTCTGCAGGGGTGTGGGGAAATTCACCCCTCCACTTT